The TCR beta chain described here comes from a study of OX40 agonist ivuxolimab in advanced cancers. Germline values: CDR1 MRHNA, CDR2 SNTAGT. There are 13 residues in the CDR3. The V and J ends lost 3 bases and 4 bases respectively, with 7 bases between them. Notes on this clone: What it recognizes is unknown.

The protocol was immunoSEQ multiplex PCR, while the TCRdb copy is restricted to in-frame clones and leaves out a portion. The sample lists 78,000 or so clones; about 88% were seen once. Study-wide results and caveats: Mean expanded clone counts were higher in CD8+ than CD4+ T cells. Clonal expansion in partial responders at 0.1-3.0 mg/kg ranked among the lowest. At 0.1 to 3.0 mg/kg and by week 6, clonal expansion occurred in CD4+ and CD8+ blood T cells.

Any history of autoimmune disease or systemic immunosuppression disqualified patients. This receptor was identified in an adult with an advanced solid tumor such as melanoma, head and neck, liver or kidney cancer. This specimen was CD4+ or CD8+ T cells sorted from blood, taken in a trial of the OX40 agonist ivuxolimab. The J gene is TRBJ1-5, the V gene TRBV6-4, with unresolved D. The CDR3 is CASSEQPNQPQHF. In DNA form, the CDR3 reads TGTGCCAGCAGTGAACAGCCAAATCAGCCCCAGCATTTT.